These 17 T cell receptor beta chains came from one sample sequenced in a study of lymphopenia after photon versus proton radiotherapy. Repertoires were generated with immunoSEQ multiplex PCR, while TCRdb's copy carries only in-frame clones and drops some. The sample records around 64,000 clones, about 85% being singletons. Sample: peripheral blood, taken from a patient treated with proton-based radiotherapy. The source of these receptors is a man of 80 years or more with esophageal cancer.

CDR3 loop: CAIRYQSSGLTYEQYF. The CDR3 bases are TGTGCCATCAGATACCAAAGTTCGGGACTGACATACGAGCAGTACTTC. J is TRBJ2-7 and V is TRBV10-3; tentative D call: TRBD2 (6 bases). The CDR3 runs 16 residues. The germline gives CDR1 ENHRY, CDR2 SYGVKD. Trimming left V 6 bases short and J 4 bases short, with 22 bases between.

This chain links TRBV9 with TRBJ2-3, with D possibly called TRBD1 or TRBD2 (6 bases each). This CDR3 is 16 amino acids long. V gave up 3 bases and J gave up 1 base, with 15 bases separating them. The germline V gene encodes CDR1 SGDLS and CDR2 YYNGEE. CDR3 in amino acids: CASSAVGGRGTDTQYF. CDR3 DNA: TGTGCCAGCAGCGCCGTAGGGGGGCGCGGCACAGATACGCAGTATTTT.

This clone was detected once. The genes are TRBV7-9 and TRBJ2-7; possibly TRBD1 for D (5 bases). This CDR3 region has 14 residues. CDR1 and CDR2 (germline): SEHNR, FQNEAQ (reference sequence). V lost 1 base and J 2 bases, leaving 9 bases between the germline ends. DNA for the CDR3: TGTGCCAGCAGCTTAGGGACAACAACCTACGAGCAGTACTTC. It encodes CASSLGTTTYEQYF. The full variable domain, completed using reference TRBV7-9 and TRBJ2-7, is DTGVSQNPRHKITKRGQNVTFRCDPISEHNRLYWYRQTLGQGPEFLTYFQNEAQLEKSRLLSDRFSAERPKGSFSTLEIQRTEQGDSAMYLCASSLGTTTYEQYFGPGTRLTVT.

This chain connects TRBV5-4 to TRBJ2-2; the match to TRBD2 covers 8 bases. Germline CDR1 is SGHNT and CDR2 is YYREEE (reference sequence). This CDR3 is 17 amino acids long. The V gene end was trimmed by 4 bases and the J gene end by 2 bases; junction bases not matched to a gene: 10. In nucleotides, the CDR3 is TGTGCCAGCAGCCCGGGGGGGGCCCCTGGAAACACCGGGGAGCTGTTTTTT. It yields the protein CASSPGGAPGNTGELFF.

V is TRBV9 and J is TRBJ1-5; no clear D gene. Per germline, CDR1 SGDLS and CDR2 YYNGEE. The CDR3 consists of 13 residues. Trimming shortened V by 1 base and J by 5 bases, and 7 bases separated the two germline ends. The CDR3 DNA follows: TGTGCCAGCAGCGTATCCGCCGATCAGCCCCAGCATTTT. It is translated as CASSVSADQPQHF. Using reference TRBV9 and TRBJ1-5 for the parts outside the CDR3, the full variable domain is DSGVTQTPKHLITATGQRVTLRCSPRSGDLSVYWYQQSLDQGLQFLIQYYNGEERAKGNILERFSAQQFPDLHSELNLSSLELGDSALYFCASSVSADQPQHFGDGTRLSIL.

This clone has just a few counts. The chain combines TRBV19 with TRBJ1-2; the D gene is possibly TRBD1 (6 bases). This CDR3 is built from 17 residues. The germline V gene encodes CDR1 LNHDA and CDR2 SQIVND (reference sequence). V lost 5 bases and J 0 bases, leaving 19 bases between the germline ends. The CDR3 protein is CASSLRGTGTSNYGYTF. The CDR3 nucleotides are TGTGCCAGTAGTCTAAGAGGTACCGGGACATCTAACTATGGCTACACCTTC.

This chain uses TRBV7-9 with TRBJ1-1, with D possibly being TRBD1 (5 bases). Germline CDR1 is SEHNR and CDR2 is FQNEAQ (reference sequence). The CDR3 is 13 residues long. Trimming pared 1 base from V and 11 bases from J, leaving 14 bases between. The CDR3 here is CASSLEVAGHAFF. CDR3 sequence (DNA): TGTGCCAGCAGCTTAGAAGTGGCGGGGCACGCTTTCTTT.

The genes are TRBV15 and TRBJ2-3; tentatively, D is TRBD1 (6 bases). CDR1 is LNHNV and CDR2 is YYDKDF in the germline V gene (reference sequence). The CDR3 runs 14 residues. The germline V and J ends were trimmed by 5 bases and 2 bases, with 11 bases remaining between them. The CDR3 reads CATSGGQFTDTQYF. The DNA for the CDR3 is TGTGCCACCAGCGGTGGACAGTTCACAGATACGCAGTATTTT.

The V gene is TRBV7-8, the J gene TRBJ1-2; 10 bases agree with TRBD1. Germline lookup yields CDR1 SGHVS and CDR2 FQNEAQ. This CDR3 has 14 residues. V lost 4 bases and J lost 1; bases outside the gene matches: 0. CDR3: CASSWDRGNYGYTF. CDR3 DNA sequence: TGTGCCAGCAGCTGGGACAGGGGTAACTATGGCTACACCTTC.

The chain combines TRBV7-2 with TRBJ2-5; 10 positions match TRBD1. The last part of the DNA fits TRBJ2-7 better; the J call may be wrong. The germline CDR1 and CDR2 sequences are SGHTA and FQGNSA. The CDR3 is made up of 14 amino acids. CDR3 in amino acids: CASSSGQGAYEQYF. In nucleotides, the CDR3 is TGTGCCAGCAGCTCCGGACAGGGGGCCTACGAGCAGTACTTC.

DNA of the CDR3: TGTGCCAGCAGTAACCCGCCGGGGACATGGCAGTTCTTC. Amino acid sequence: CASSNPPGTWQFF. This chain joins TRBV6-5 and TRBJ2-1; a weak D match, TRBD1 (6 bases). Germline lookup yields CDR1 MNHEY and CDR2 SVGAGI. CDR3 length: 13 residues. V lost 5 bases and J lost 12, with 17 bases in between.

In its sample, this clone was seen once. The chain links TRBV4-1 to TRBJ2-7; possible D gene TRBD2, 5 bases. V lost 5 bases to trimming and J lost 2 bases, with 16 bases between them. CDR3 length: 15 residues. CDR1 and CDR2 (germline): MGHRA, YSYEKL. CDR3 sequence: CASSAGPPGAYEQYF. The CDR3 coding sequence is TGCGCCAGCAGCGCCGGGCCTCCCGGGGCCTACGAGCAGTACTTC.

By proportion, this clone is medium-sized. The gene calls are TRBV6-6 and TRBJ2-5, with a weak D call TRBD2 (7 bases). The CDR3 covers 16 residues. Trimming left V 5 bases short and J 0 bases short, with 16 bases between. Germline V gene sequence: CDR1 MNHNY, CDR2 SVGAGI (reference sequence). This chain's CDR3 is CASSGGWGGYQETQYF. The CDR3 nucleotides read TGTGCCAGCAGTGGGGGCTGGGGGGGGTACCAAGAGACCCAGTACTTC.

This clone was detected only once. The V call is TRBV5-8, the J call TRBJ2-7; D unresolved. The CDR3 loop spans 14 amino acids. Per the germline V gene, CDR1 is SGHTS and CDR2 is YDEGEE. The germline V and J ends were trimmed by 0 bases and 2 bases, with 9 bases remaining between them. CDR3 loop: CASSLGEDPYEQYF. The CDR3 bases are TGTGCCAGCAGCTTGGGTGAAGACCCCTACGAGCAGTACTTC.

The CDR3 protein is CASSLIVVRNYGYTF. CDR3 bases: TGTGCCAGCAGCTTAATAGTCGTGCGGAACTATGGCTACACCTTC. The chain employs TRBV7-2 and TRBJ1-2, with unresolved D. The CDR3 has 15 amino acids. The germline gives CDR1 SGHTA, CDR2 FQGNSA. V lost 2 bases and J 2 bases, leaving 12 bases between the germline ends.

In its sample, this clone is medium-sized. This chain links TRBV2 with TRBJ2-1, with D perhaps TRBD2 (7 bases). Between the trimmed V and J ends, which lost 6 bases and 0 bases, there was a span of 12 bases. Germline-derived CDR1 and CDR2 are SNHLY and FYNNEI. The CDR3 runs 15 residues. DNA of the CDR3: TGTGCCAGCAGAGCCGGGGGGCCCTCCTACAATGAGCAGTTCTTC. It translates to CASRAGGPSYNEQFF.

The CDR3 loop reads CAWRAGNRGGETQYF. The CDR3 region has the DNA TGTGCCTGGAGAGCTGGGAACAGGGGGGGGGAGACCCAGTACTTC. The chain is built from TRBV30 and TRBJ2-5, with D possibly TRBD1 on 8 matching bases. The germline V and J ends were trimmed by 3 bases and 5 bases, with 19 bases remaining between them. The CDR3 consists of 15 residues. Germline lookup yields CDR1 GTSNPN and CDR2 SVGIG (reference sequence).